This T cell receptor (beta chain) was sequenced for a study of blood T cell repertoires in COVID-19. On the study more broadly: The samples span acute and convalescent COVID-19 from the United States, Italy and Spain. Sample material is recorded as cDNA or gDNA derived from T cells, B-cell-depleted T cells, or PBMCs.

J lost 8 bases, V lost 3 bases, and 9 bases had no gene match. CDR1 and CDR2 from the germline V gene are SQVTM and ANQGSEA. This CDR3 contains 13 residues. Study processing details: Reference gene primer amplification gave nucleated cell count estimates. Clones were read by immunoSEQ multiplex PCR, and TCRdb kept only the in-frame ones, dropping some. That table is the source of V, J and clone size, and D and trimming were worked out from the DNA. The sample shows fewer than 300,000 clones, roughly 83% of them seen only once. This chain links TRBV29-1 with TRBJ1-2; 7 bases match TRBD1. This TCR came from a woman between 70 and 85 years old with active or convalescent COVID-19. Sample: peripheral blood. CDR3 in amino acids: CSVDVRGLGGYTF. DNA of the CDR3: TGCAGCGTTGACGTCAGGGGGTTGGGAGGCTACACCTTC. Looking up the rest from reference TRBV29-1 and TRBJ1-2 gives the full variable domain: SAVISQKPSRDICQRGTSLTIQCQVDSQVTMMFWYRQQPGQSLTLIATANQGSEATYESGFVIDKFPISRPNLTFSTLTVSNMSPEDSSIYLCSVDVRGLGGYTFGSGTRLTVV.